Following are 14 T cell receptor beta chains from one sample sequenced in a study of blood T cell repertoires in COVID-19. Clones were sequenced by immunoSEQ multiplex PCR, and TCRdb holds only the in-frame ones, with some missing. The sample consists of under 350,000 clones, around 88% of them appearing once. Sequenced: peripheral blood. Source of these receptors: a man in his forties with acute or convalescent COVID-19.

The rearrangement uses TRBV5-6 and TRBJ1-2; weak D call: TRBD1 (5 bases). The CDR3 length is 13 residues. Trimming pared 5 bases from V and 4 bases from J, leaving 12 bases between. Germline V gene data show CDR1 as SGHDT and CDR2 as YYEEEE. The CDR3 is CASRPQGFYGYTF. CDR3 coding DNA: TGTGCCAGCAGACCCCAGGGTTTCTATGGCTACACCTTC. Looking up the rest from reference TRBV5-6 and TRBJ1-2 gives the full variable domain: DAGVTQSPTHLIKTRGQQVTLRCSPKSGHDTVSWYQQALGQGPQFIFQYYEEEERQRGNFPDRFSGHQFPNYSSELNVNALLLGDSALYLCASRPQGFYGYTFGSGTRLTVV.

In this sample, this clone turned up once. The CDR3 is CASIGSNYGYTF. The CDR3 nucleotides are TGTGCCAGCATCGGTTCTAACTATGGCTACACCTTC. The V and J genes are TRBV12-3 or TRBV12-4 and TRBJ1-2; no definite D call. The CDR3 covers 12 residues. V lost 7 bases and J lost 0, with 6 bases in between.

The chain employs TRBV28 and TRBJ2-5, with D possibly being TRBD2 (6 bases). This CDR3 contains 13 residues. The V gene lost 8 bases and the J gene lost 5 bases, with 15 bases spanning the gap. The germline V gene encodes CDR1 MDHEN and CDR2 SYDVKM. The CDR3 nucleotides read TGTGCCAGCCTTGGGACTTGGGAGGAGACCCAGTACTTC. It codes for CASLGTWEETQYF.

V gene TRBV29-1 combines with J gene TRBJ2-7; TRBD1 aligns across 7 bases. Trimming took 4 bases from V and 3 from J; bases not matched to a gene: 6. The germline V gene encodes CDR1 SQVTM and CDR2 ANQGSEA. This CDR3 is built from 13 residues. In DNA, the CDR3 is TGCAGCGTTGCAGGGACAGCCTACTACGAGCAGTACTTC. It translates to CSVAGTAYYEQYF.

The V gene is TRBV28, the J gene TRBJ2-7, with D maybe TRBD2 (7 bases). CDR1 is MDHEN, CDR2 SYDVKM, per germline. The CDR3 sequence is 14 residues long. V lost 6 bases to trimming and J lost 7 bases, with 19 bases between them. The CDR3 nucleotides are TGTGCCAGCAGGTCCTCCGGGGGGCGGAGTGAGCAGTACTTC. This gives the protein CASRSSGGRSEQYF.

The chain is built from TRBV30 and TRBJ2-1; no definite D call. CDR1 GTSNPN and CDR2 SVGIG come from the germline V gene (reference sequence). The ends were cut back, 2 bases at V and 7 bases at J, with 9 bases in the middle. This CDR3 has 12 residues. CDR3 nucleotide sequence: TGTGCCTGGAGTACCCAGTATAATGAGCAGTTCTTC. It translates to CAWSTQYNEQFF.

Written as DNA, the CDR3 is TGCGCCAGCAGTCGCAGGAACAGGGGAACTGAAGCTTTCTTT. Amino acid sequence: CASSRRNRGTEAFF. The chain employs TRBV23-1 and TRBJ1-1, with TRBD1 matching 7 bases. TRBV23-1 is annotated as an ORF whose role is uncertain. The CDR3 covers 14 residues. The V segment lost 4 bases and the J segment 5 bases; nucleotides outside the gene matches: 7.

Only a few counts were recorded for this clone. The chain links TRBV11-3 to TRBJ2-3, with D unresolved. Germline CDR1 is SGHNT and CDR2 is YENEEA. Trimming took off 6 bases at V and 1 base at J, with 14 bases between the two ends. CDR3 length: 15 residues. CDR3 sequence: CASSRSLEGTDTQYF. The CDR3 region has the DNA TGTGCCAGCAGTAGGAGCCTTGAGGGCACAGATACGCAGTATTTT.

V usage is TRBV10-3 and J usage is TRBJ1-2; TRBD1 matches at 10 bases. With 6 bases clipped from V and 3 bases from J, the junction kept 4 bases outside the gene matches. Germline V gives CDR1 ENHRY, CDR2 SYGVKD. CDR3 size: 14 residues. The CDR3 bases are TGTGCCATCAGGCCCGGGACAGGGGACTATGGCTACACCTTC. Translation gives CAIRPGTGDYGYTF.

This chain uses TRBV27 with TRBJ2-7, with D tentatively TRBD1 (5 bases). This CDR3 spans 15 amino acids. Germline loops: CDR1 MNHEY, CDR2 SMNVEV (reference sequence). V was clipped by 0 bases and J by 0 bases, with 9 bases between them. CDR3 DNA sequence: TGTGCCAGCAGTTTATCGGACACATTCTCCTACGAGCAGTACTTC. Translating it yields CASSLSDTFSYEQYF.

This sequence joins TRBV28 and TRBJ2-3, with 11 positions matching TRBD2. After removal of 4 bases from V and 6 bases from J, the junction contained 3 bases not matched to a gene. From germline, CDR1 is MDHEN and CDR2 SYDVKM. The CDR3 has 14 residues. CDR3 in DNA: TGTGCCAGCAGTTCACGGACTAGCGGGGATACGCAGTATTTT. Its translation is CASSSRTSGDTQYF.

The chain uses TRBV5-8 and TRBJ2-7, with 9 positions matching TRBD1. CDR3 length equals 19 residues. Trimming took 4 bases from V and 4 from J; bases not matched to a gene: 21. The germline gives CDR1 SGHTS, CDR2 YDEGEE. CDR3 sequence (DNA): TGTGCCAGCAGCACCTCTCAGCCGGGACAGGGTACGTGGCGATACGAGCAGTACTTC. Amino acid sequence: CASSTSQPGQGTWRYEQYF.

V gene TRBV3-1 (or the pseudogene TRBV3-2) combines with J gene TRBJ1-2; D ambiguous. Trimming cost V 0 bases and J 4 bases, with 12 bases left between them. The CDR3 runs to 15 residues. Germline V gene lookup returns CDR1 LGHDT and CDR2 YNNKEL (reference sequence). CDR3 DNA: TGTGCCAGCAGCCAAGAGGGTGGAGGGAGCTATGGCTACACCTTC. It codes for CASSQEGGGSYGYTF.

The V call is TRBV7-3, the J call TRBJ1-1; D might be TRBD1 (6 bases). Germline loops: CDR1 SGHTA, CDR2 FQGTGA. Trimming stripped 3 bases from V and 4 bases from J, with 9 bases between. The CDR3 is 13 residues long. CDR3 sequence reads: CASSFDRTTEAFF. CDR3 sequence (DNA): TGTGCCAGCAGCTTCGACAGGACCACTGAAGCTTTCTTT.